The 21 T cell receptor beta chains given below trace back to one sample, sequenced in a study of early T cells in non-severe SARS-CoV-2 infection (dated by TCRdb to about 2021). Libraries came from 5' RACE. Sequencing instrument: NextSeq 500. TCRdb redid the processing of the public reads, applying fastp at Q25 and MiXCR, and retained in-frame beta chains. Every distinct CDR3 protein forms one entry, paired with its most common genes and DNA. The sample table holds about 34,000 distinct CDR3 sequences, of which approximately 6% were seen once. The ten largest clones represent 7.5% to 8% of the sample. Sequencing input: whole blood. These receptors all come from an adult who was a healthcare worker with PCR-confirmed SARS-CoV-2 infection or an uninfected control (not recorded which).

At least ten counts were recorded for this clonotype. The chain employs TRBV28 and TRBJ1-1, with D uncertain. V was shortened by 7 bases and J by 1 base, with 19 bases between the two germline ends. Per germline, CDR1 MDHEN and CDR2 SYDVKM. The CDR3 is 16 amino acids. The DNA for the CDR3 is TGTGCCAGCAATCTGAGCTCCAGAAGGGCGAACACTGAAGCTTTCTTT. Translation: CASNLSSRRANTEAFF.

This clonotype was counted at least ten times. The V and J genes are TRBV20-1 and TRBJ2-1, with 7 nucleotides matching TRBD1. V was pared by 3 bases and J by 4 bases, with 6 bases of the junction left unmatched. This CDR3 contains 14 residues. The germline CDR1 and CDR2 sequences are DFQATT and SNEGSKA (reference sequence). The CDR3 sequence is CSARGQHKYNEQFF. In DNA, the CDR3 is TGCAGTGCTAGGGGACAGCATAAGTACAATGAGCAGTTCTTC.

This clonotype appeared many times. CDR3 region: CASSFVYRGQAKNIQYF. CDR3 coding DNA: TGCGCCAGCAGCTTTGTATACAGGGGGCAAGCCAAAAACATTCAGTACTTC. This chain uses TRBV5-1 with TRBJ2-4; TRBD1 matches at 9 bases. CDR1 and CDR2 (germline): SGHRS, YFSETQ. This CDR3 comprises 17 residues. Trimming removed 2 bases from V and 0 bases from J; junction bases left unmatched: 6.

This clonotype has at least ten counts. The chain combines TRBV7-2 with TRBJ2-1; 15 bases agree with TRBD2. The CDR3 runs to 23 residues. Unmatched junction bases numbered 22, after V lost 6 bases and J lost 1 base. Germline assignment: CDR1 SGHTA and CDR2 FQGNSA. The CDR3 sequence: CASRPVVGLAGGPNIPSYNEQFF. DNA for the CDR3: TGTGCCAGCAGACCAGTCGTGGGACTAGCGGGGGGTCCAAATATACCATCCTACAATGAGCAGTTCTTC.

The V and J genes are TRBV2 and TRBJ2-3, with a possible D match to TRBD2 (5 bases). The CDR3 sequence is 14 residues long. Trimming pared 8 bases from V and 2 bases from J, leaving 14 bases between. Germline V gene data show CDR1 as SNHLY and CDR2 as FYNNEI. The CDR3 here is CASGGPAATDTQYF. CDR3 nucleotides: TGTGCCAGCGGCGGGCCAGCGGCCACAGATACGCAGTATTTT.

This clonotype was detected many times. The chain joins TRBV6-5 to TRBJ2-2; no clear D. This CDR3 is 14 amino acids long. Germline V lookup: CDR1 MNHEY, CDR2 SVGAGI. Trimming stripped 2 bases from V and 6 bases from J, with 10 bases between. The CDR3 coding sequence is TGTGCCAGCAGTTACGGGCAGGTATCCGGGGAGCTGTTTTTT. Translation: CASSYGQVSGELFF.

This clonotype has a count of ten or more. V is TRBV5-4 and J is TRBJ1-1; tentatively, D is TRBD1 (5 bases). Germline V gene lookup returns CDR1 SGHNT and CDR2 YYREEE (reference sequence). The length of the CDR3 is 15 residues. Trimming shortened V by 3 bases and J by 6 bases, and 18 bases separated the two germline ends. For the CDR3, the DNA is TGTGCCAGCAGCTCCCCGCAAGGGGCTTTCGCTGAAGCTTTCTTT. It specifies CASSSPQGAFAEAFF. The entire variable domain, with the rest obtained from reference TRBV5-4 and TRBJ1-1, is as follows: ETGVTQSPTHLIKTRGQQVTLRCSSQSGHNTVSWYQQALGQGPQFIFQYYREEENGRGNFPPRFSGLQFPNYSSELNVNALELDDSALYLCASSSPQGAFAEAFFGQGTRLTVV.

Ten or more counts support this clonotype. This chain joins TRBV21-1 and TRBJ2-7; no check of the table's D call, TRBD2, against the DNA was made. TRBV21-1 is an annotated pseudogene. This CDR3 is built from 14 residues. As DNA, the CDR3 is TGTGCCAGCAGCAAAGCTGGGGCCCCCTACGAGCAGTACTTC. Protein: CASSKAGAPYEQYF.

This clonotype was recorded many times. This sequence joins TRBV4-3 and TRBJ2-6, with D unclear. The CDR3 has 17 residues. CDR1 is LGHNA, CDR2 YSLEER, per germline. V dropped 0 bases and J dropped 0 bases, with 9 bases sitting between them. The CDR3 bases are TGCGCCAGCAGCCAAGATAATCCAGGCTCTGGGGCCAACGTCCTGACTTTC. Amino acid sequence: CASSQDNPGSGANVLTF.

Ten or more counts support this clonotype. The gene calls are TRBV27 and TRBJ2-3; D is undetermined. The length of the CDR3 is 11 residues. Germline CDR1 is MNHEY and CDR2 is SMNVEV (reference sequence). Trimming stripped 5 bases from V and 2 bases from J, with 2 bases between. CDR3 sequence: CASSNTDTQYF. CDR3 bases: TGTGCCAGCAGTAACACAGATACGCAGTATTTT.

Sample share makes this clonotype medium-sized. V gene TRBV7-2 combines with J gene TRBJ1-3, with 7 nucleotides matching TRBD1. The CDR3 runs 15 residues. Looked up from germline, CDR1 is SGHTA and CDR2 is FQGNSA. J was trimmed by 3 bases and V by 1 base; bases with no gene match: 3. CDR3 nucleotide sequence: TGTGCCAGCAGCTTAGAGGGGGCGTTTGGAAACACCATATATTTT. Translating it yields CASSLEGAFGNTIYF.

The CDR3 nucleotides read TGTGCCAGCAGCCAACAGGGATCGGAGGTTGAAAAACTGTTTTTT. This codes for CASSQQGSEVEKLFF. This rearrangement joins TRBV3-1 to TRBJ1-4, with D perhaps TRBD1 (5 bases). Trimming pared 2 bases from V and 7 bases from J, leaving 14 bases between. Germline V gene data show CDR1 as LGHDT and CDR2 as YNNKEL (reference sequence). The CDR3 is 15 residues long.

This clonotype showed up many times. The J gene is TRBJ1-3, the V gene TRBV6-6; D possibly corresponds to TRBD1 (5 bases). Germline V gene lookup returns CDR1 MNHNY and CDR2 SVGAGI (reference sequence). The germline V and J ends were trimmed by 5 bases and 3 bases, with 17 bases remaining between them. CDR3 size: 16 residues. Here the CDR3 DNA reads TGTGCCAGCAGTCCCCGGTCAGGGTTTTATGGAAACACCATATATTTT. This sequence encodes CASSPRSGFYGNTIYF.

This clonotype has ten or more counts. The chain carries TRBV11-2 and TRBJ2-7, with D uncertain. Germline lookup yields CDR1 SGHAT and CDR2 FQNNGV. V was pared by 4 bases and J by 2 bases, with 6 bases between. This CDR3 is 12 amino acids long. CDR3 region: CASSSPTYEQYF. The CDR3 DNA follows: TGTGCCAGCAGCTCCCCCACCTACGAGCAGTACTTC.

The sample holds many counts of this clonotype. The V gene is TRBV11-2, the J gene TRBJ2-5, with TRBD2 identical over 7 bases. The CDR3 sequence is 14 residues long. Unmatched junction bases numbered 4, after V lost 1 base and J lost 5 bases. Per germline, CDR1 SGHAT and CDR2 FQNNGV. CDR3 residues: CASSLVGGRETQYF. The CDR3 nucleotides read TGTGCCAGCAGCTTAGTGGGAGGGAGGGAGACCCAGTACTTC.

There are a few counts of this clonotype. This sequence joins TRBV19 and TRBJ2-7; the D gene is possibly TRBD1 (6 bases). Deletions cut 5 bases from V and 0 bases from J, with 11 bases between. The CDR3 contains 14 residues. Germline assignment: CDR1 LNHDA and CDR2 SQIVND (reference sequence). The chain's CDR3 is CASSSQGSSYEQYF. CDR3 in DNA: TGTGCCAGTAGTTCACAGGGATCCTCCTACGAGCAGTACTTC.

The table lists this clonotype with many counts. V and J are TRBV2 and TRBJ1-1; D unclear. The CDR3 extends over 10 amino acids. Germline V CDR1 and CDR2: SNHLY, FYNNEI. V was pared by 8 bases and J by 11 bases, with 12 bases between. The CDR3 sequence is CASRGRAAFF. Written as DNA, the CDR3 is TGTGCCAGCCGAGGGAGAGCGGCTTTCTTT.

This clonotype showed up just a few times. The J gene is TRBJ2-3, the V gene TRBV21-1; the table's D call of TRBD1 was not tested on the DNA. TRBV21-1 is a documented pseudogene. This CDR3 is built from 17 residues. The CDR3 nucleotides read TGTGCCAGCAGCAAAGAGGAACAGGGCACTAGCACAGATACGCAGTATTTT. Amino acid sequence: CASSKEEQGTSTDTQYF.

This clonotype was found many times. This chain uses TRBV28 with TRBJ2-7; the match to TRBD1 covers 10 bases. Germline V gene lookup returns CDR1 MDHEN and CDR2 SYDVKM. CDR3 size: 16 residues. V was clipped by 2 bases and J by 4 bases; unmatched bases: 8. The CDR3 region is CASSLRGQGRIYEQYF. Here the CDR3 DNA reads TGTGCCAGCAGTTTAAGGGGACAGGGGCGGATTTACGAGCAGTACTTC.

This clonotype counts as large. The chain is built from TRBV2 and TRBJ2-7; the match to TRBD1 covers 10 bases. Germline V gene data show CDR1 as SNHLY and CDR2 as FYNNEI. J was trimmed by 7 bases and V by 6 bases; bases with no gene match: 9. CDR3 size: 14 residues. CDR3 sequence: CASSYGTGVREQYF. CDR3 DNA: TGTGCCAGCAGCTACGGGACAGGGGTGAGGGAGCAGTACTTC.

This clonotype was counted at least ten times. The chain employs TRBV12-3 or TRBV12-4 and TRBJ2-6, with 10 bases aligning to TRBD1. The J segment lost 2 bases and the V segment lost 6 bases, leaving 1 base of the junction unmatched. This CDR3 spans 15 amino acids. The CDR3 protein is CASRTGGAGANVLTF. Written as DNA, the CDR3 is TGTGCCAGCAGGACAGGGGGCGCTGGGGCCAACGTCCTGACTTTC.